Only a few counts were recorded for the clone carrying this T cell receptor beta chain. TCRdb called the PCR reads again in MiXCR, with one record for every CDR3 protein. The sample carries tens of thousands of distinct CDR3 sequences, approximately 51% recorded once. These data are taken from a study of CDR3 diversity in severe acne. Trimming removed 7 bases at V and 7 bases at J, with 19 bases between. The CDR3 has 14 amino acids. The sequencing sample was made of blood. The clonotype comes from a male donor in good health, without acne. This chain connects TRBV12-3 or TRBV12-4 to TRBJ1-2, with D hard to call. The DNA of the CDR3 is TGTGCCAGCACCCTCCGGGGTCTTCTCGGTGGCTACACCTTC. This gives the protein CASTLRGLLGGYTF.